Below, 14 T cell receptor beta chains from the same sample are listed, as sequenced in a study of blood T cell repertoires in COVID-19. TCRdb's table, derived via immunoSEQ multiplex PCR, lists solely in-frame clones and lacks some. The sample includes 65,000 to 90,000 clones, 65% to 85% of them seen just once. The specimen sequenced was peripheral blood. The receptors shown here come from an older woman with acute or convalescent COVID-19.

The chain joins TRBV30 to TRBJ1-2; D is ambiguous. The germline V gene encodes CDR1 GTSNPN and CDR2 SVGIG (reference sequence). The CDR3 sequence is 11 residues long. V was cut by 3 bases and J by 5 bases, with 7 bases left in between. CDR3 in amino acids: CAWSLEYGYTF. CDR3 DNA sequence: TGTGCCTGGAGCCTCGAGTATGGCTACACCTTC.

This clone occurred once. V usage is TRBV7-2 and J usage is TRBJ1-5; D possibly corresponds to TRBD1 (5 bases). Germline V CDR1 and CDR2: SGHTA, FQGNSA. V was trimmed by 6 bases and J by 1 base, leaving 10 bases between them. The CDR3 spans 14 residues. CDR3 sequence reads: CASRPGSSNQPQHF. The CDR3 DNA follows: TGTGCCAGCAGGCCAGGGTCGAGCAATCAGCCCCAGCATTTT.

V is TRBV5-6 and J is TRBJ1-6; TRBD1 matches 7 bases. Trimming at V came to 1 base and at J to 8 bases, leaving 9 bases not matched to a gene. Germline V gene lookup returns CDR1 SGHDT and CDR2 YYEEEE. The CDR3 consists of 16 residues. CDR3 coding DNA: TGTGCCAGCAGCTTGTGGCGGGACAGAACTTATTCACCCCTCCACTTT. This translates into CASSLWRDRTYSPLHF.

The chain links TRBV5-1 to TRBJ2-5, with 7 bases identical to TRBD1. CDR1 and CDR2 (germline): SGHRS, YFSETQ. The V gene end was trimmed by 3 bases and the J gene end by 1 base; junction bases not matched to a gene: 6. The CDR3 extends over 15 amino acids. This CDR3 is CASSSSGTAQETQYF. CDR3 in DNA: TGCGCCAGCAGCTCGTCCGGGACAGCCCAAGAGACCCAGTACTTC.

The chain joins TRBV4-1 to TRBJ2-2; D is undetermined. Trimming shortened V by 3 bases and J by 2 bases, and 7 bases separated the two germline ends. The CDR3 length is 14 residues. Germline CDR1 and CDR2: MGHRA and YSYEKL. CDR3 in amino acids: CASSQARNTGELFF. CDR3 sequence (DNA): TGCGCCAGCAGCCAGGCCAGAAACACCGGGGAGCTGTTTTTT.

This chain connects TRBV5-1 to TRBJ2-1; 11 bases are a match to TRBD1. CDR1 is SGHRS and CDR2 is YFSETQ in the germline V gene. V was pared by 9 bases and J by 1 base, with 12 bases of the junction left unmatched. This CDR3 has 17 amino acids. CDR3 DNA sequence: TGCGCCAAAGTTGCCTTGGGGACAGGGGGTTCCTACAATGAGCAGTTCTTC. Translated, it gives CAKVALGTGGSYNEQFF.

This clone was observed a single time. This chain uses TRBV7-2 with TRBJ2-3; tentatively, D is TRBD1 (5 bases). Germline V gene sequence: CDR1 SGHTA, CDR2 FQGNSA. This CDR3 is 16 amino acids long. V lost 1 base, J lost 2 bases, and 13 bases lay in between. CDR3 nucleotides: TGTGCCAGCAGCTTAGGGGTAAGGGGCAACACAGATACGCAGTATTTT. This codes for CASSLGVRGNTDTQYF.

This clone was seen only a few times. The V call is TRBV28, the J call TRBJ1-3; 7 bases are a match to TRBD1. V lost 1 base and J lost 3; bases outside the gene matches: 15. This CDR3 has 19 amino acids. The V gene's germline CDR1 is MDHEN and CDR2 SYDVKM. As DNA, the CDR3 is TGTGCCAGCAGTTTATTTTTTGGACAGGTCGCGCGAGTTGGAAACACCATATATTTT. The encoded protein is CASSLFFGQVARVGNTIYF.

The rearrangement uses TRBV5-1 and TRBJ2-7; 8 nucleotides match TRBD2. J gave up 4 bases and V 5 bases, and 8 bases lay outside the gene matches. In germline, CDR1 is SGHRS, CDR2 YFSETQ. The CDR3 is 14 amino acids. DNA for the CDR3: TGCGCCAGCAGACTTAATAGCGGGACATACGAGCAGTACTTC. Its protein is CASRLNSGTYEQYF.

The rearrangement joins TRBV7-9 to TRBJ1-1; D unclear. Germline V gene sequence: CDR1 SEHNR, CDR2 FQNEAQ (reference sequence). V was clipped by 5 bases and J by 1 base, with 11 bases between them. The CDR3 runs to 14 residues. The CDR3 loop reads CASSPRVGNTEAFF. The DNA for the CDR3 is TGTGCCAGCAGCCCCCGGGTGGGGAACACTGAAGCTTTCTTT.

CDR3 nucleotides: TGTGCCAGCAGCCCTAGGACAGGGGTCCTTCGCACTGAAGCTTTCTTT. Encoded protein: CASSPRTGVLRTEAFF. The V gene is TRBV7-9, the J gene TRBJ1-1; 9 nucleotides match TRBD1. Germline lookup yields CDR1 SEHNR and CDR2 FQNEAQ (reference sequence). J was trimmed by 4 bases and V by 5 bases; bases with no gene match: 11. This CDR3 comprises 16 residues. The full variable domain, in which reference TRBV7-9 and TRBJ1-1 provide the parts outside the CDR3, is DTGVSQNPRHKITKRGQNVTFRCDPISEHNRLYWYRQTLGQGPEFLTYFQNEAQLEKSRLLSDRFSAERPKGSFSTLEIQRTEQGDSAMYLCASSPRTGVLRTEAFFGQGTRLTVV.

This chain links TRBV7-2 with TRBJ2-5; 8 positions agree with TRBD2. The CDR3 extends over 16 amino acids. CDR1 SGHTA and CDR2 FQGNSA come from the germline V gene. The V and J ends lost 5 bases and 2 bases, in that order; junction bases with no gene match: 10. The CDR3 sequence is CASSPTRLAKQETQYF. The CDR3 DNA is TGTGCCAGCAGCCCGACGAGACTAGCGAAGCAAGAGACCCAGTACTTC.

The V gene is TRBV7-2, the J gene TRBJ1-2; D not certain. There are 13 residues in the CDR3. The V gene's germline CDR1 is SGHTA and CDR2 FQGNSA. The ends were cut back, 5 bases at V and 4 bases at J, with 11 bases in the middle. The chain's CDR3 is CASSTGEVYGYTF. The CDR3, as DNA: TGTGCCAGCAGCACCGGTGAAGTCTATGGCTACACCTTC.

The chain couples TRBV2 to TRBJ1-1; D unclear. Germline CDR1 is SNHLY and CDR2 is FYNNEI. This CDR3 region has 13 residues. Between the trimmed V and J ends, which lost 7 bases and 4 bases, there was a span of 13 bases. CDR3 region: CASKVVAGTEAFF. CDR3 DNA: TGTGCCAGCAAAGTAGTTGCGGGCACTGAAGCTTTCTTT.